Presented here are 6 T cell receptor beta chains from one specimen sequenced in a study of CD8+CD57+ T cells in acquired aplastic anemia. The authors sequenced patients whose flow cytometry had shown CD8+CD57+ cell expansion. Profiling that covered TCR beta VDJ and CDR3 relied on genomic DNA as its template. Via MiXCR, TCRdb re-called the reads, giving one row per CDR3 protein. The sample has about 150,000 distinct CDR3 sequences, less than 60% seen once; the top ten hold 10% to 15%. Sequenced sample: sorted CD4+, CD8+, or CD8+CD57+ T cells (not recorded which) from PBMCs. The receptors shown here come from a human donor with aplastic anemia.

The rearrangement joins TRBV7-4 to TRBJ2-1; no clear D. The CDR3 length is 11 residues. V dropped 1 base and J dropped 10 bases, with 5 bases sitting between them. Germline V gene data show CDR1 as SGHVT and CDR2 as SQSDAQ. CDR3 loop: CASSLGREQFF. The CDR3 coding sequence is TGTGCCAGCAGCTTAGGTCGGGAGCAGTTCTTC. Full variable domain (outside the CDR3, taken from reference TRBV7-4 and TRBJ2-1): GAGVSQSPRYKVAKRGRDVALRCDSISGHVTLYWYRQTLGQGSEVLTYSQSDAQRDKSGRPSGRFSAERPERSVSTLKIQRTEQGDSAVYLCASSLGREQFFGPGTRLTVL.

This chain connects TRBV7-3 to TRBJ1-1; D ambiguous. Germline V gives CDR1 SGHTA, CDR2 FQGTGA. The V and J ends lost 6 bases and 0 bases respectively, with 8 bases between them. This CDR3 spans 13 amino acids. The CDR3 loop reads CASRTTVNTEAFF. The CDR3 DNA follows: TGTGCCAGCAGGACAACAGTGAACACTGAAGCTTTCTTT.

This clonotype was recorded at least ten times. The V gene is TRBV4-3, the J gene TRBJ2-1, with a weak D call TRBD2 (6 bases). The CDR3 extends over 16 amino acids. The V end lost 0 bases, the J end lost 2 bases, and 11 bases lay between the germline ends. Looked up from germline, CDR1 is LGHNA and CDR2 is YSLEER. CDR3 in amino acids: CASSQDRAGPYNEQFF. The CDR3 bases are TGCGCCAGCAGCCAAGATAGGGCGGGGCCCTACAATGAGCAGTTCTTC.

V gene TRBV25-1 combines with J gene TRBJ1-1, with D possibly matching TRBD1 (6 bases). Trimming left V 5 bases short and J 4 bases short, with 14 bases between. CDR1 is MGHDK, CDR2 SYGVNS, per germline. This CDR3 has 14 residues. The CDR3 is CASSSATGPTEAFF. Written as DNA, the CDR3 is TGTGCCAGCAGTTCCGCTACAGGGCCCACTGAAGCTTTCTTT.

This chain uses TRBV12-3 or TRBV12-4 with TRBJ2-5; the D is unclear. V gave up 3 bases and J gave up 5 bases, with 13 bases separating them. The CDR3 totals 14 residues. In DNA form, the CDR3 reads TGTGCCAGCAGTTTGGTAGTGGCGTTGGAGACCCAGTACTTC. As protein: CASSLVVALETQYF.

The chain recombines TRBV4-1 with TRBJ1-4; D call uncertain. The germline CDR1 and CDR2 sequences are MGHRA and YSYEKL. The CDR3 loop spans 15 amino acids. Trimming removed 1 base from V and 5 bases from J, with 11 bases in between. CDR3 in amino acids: CASSQGGGWNEKLFF. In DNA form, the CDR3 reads TGCGCCAGCAGCCAAGGGGGAGGATGGAATGAAAAACTGTTTTTT.